Listed here are 27 T cell receptor beta chains from one sample, sequenced in a study of identical twins. TCRdb reanalysed the 5' RACE reads using MiXCR and keeps one entry per CDR3 protein. The sample contains hundreds of thousands of distinct CDR3 sequences, 15% to 20% of which appear only once. The data were also submitted as part of a second study, on T cells expressing NK-cell markers.

Material for sequencing was PBMCs. These receptor sequences come from a woman aged 18-30 years in good health.

The chain has TRBV9 and TRBJ2-5, with D possibly matching TRBD2 (6 bases). The germline V and J ends were trimmed by 3 bases and 5 bases, with 23 bases remaining between them. Germline V gene sequence: CDR1 SGDLS, CDR2 YYNGEE. The CDR3 spans 17 residues. The CDR3 coding sequence is TGTGCCAGCAGCGCTCCTTTCGGGACTCCTGGTGGCGAGACCCAGTACTTC. Translating it yields CASSAPFGTPGGETQYF. The variable domain in full, with the rest retrieved from reference TRBV9 and TRBJ2-5, is DSGVTQTPKHLITATGQRVTLRCSPRSGDLSVYWYQQSLDQGLQFLIQYYNGEERAKGNILERFSAQQFPDLHSELNLSSLELGDSALYFCASSAPFGTPGGETQYFGPGTRLLVL.

The chain is built from TRBV7-2 and TRBJ2-5, with D possibly matching TRBD2 (7 bases). This CDR3 comprises 16 residues. Germline V lookup: CDR1 SGHTA, CDR2 FQGNSA. V gave up 2 bases and J gave up 4 bases, with 17 bases separating them. CDR3: CASSLKTGGLGETQYF. The CDR3 DNA sequence: TGTGCCAGCAGCTTAAAGACGGGGGGCCTGGGAGAGACCCAGTACTTC.

This clonotype turned up a few times. J is TRBJ2-5 and V is TRBV9; the match to TRBD2 covers 7 bases. The trim removed 0 bases at V and 1 base at J, leaving 3 bases unmatched. Germline CDR1 reads SGDLS; CDR2 reads YYNGEE. The CDR3 length is 15 residues. CDR3 bases: TGTGCCAGCAGCGTAGCTGGGACTACCCAAGAGACCCAGTACTTC. This codes for CASSVAGTTQETQYF.

This clonotype was observed a few times. This sequence joins TRBV5-5 and TRBJ2-1; TRBD2 is a possible D gene (5 bases). The CDR3 is 15 amino acids. With 1 base removed from V and 2 bases from J, the gap between germline ends came to 10 bases. The germline CDR1 and CDR2 sequences are SGHKS and YYEKEE (reference sequence). CDR3 protein: CASSLNPGAYNEQFF. The CDR3 DNA is TGTGCCAGCAGCTTGAATCCCGGGGCCTACAATGAGCAGTTCTTC.

In this sample, this clonotype turned up a few times. V and J are TRBV7-3 and TRBJ2-1; D unclear. Germline-derived CDR1 and CDR2 are SGHTA and FQGTGA. V shed 3 bases and J shed 6 bases, with 9 bases lying between them. CDR3 length: 13 amino acids. Here the CDR3 reads CASSFLAANEQFF. CDR3 DNA sequence: TGTGCCAGCAGCTTTTTAGCAGCCAATGAGCAGTTCTTC.

The V gene is TRBV27, the J gene TRBJ2-1; 9 nucleotides line up with TRBD2. The CDR3 consists of 14 residues. V gave up 4 bases and J gave up 6 bases; unmatched junction bases: 4. CDR1 is MNHEY and CDR2 is SMNVEV in the germline V gene (reference sequence). The CDR3 loop reads CASSSAGGPNEQFF. As DNA, the CDR3 is TGTGCCAGCAGTTCGGCGGGGGGGCCCAATGAGCAGTTCTTC.

The chain is built from TRBV12-3 or TRBV12-4 and TRBJ2-3, with D possibly called TRBD1 or TRBD2 (6 bases each). The CDR3 totals 16 residues. V dropped 3 bases and J dropped 0 bases, with 13 bases sitting between them. In DNA, the CDR3 is TGTGCCAGCAGTTTGGTCCGGGGGCTGAGCACAGATACGCAGTATTTT. Its protein is CASSLVRGLSTDTQYF.

The V call is TRBV7-9, the J call TRBJ2-7, with 8 bases matching TRBD1. J lost 5 bases, V lost 2 bases, and 14 bases had no gene match. Looked up from germline, CDR1 is SEHNR and CDR2 is FQNEAQ (reference sequence). The CDR3 extends over 17 amino acids. CDR3: CASSLLKSRDRIHEQYF. In DNA form, the CDR3 reads TGTGCCAGCAGCTTATTGAAGAGCCGGGACAGGATACACGAGCAGTACTTC.

This chain links TRBV5-1 with TRBJ2-3, with a possible D match to TRBD1 (6 bases). The CDR3 is made up of 14 amino acids. Per the germline V gene, CDR1 is SGHRS and CDR2 is YFSETQ. The ends were cut back, 3 bases at V and 4 bases at J, with 12 bases in the middle. CDR3 nucleotides: TGCGCCAGCAGCTGGTCGACAGGTTCAGATACGCAGTATTTT. Protein product: CASSWSTGSDTQYF.

This chain uses TRBV5-1 with TRBJ2-1; TRBD2 agrees at 12 bases. The CDR3 has 16 amino acids. Germline loops: CDR1 SGHRS, CDR2 YFSETQ. The trim removed 2 bases at V and 7 bases at J, leaving 7 bases unmatched. The CDR3 region is CASSFLAGGLWNEQFF. As DNA, the CDR3 is TGCGCCAGCAGCTTCCTAGCGGGGGGGCTTTGGAATGAGCAGTTCTTC.

This chain connects TRBV6-5 to TRBJ2-1; 14 bases align to TRBD2. V was clipped by 3 bases and J by 9 bases; unmatched bases: 7. CDR1 and CDR2 (germline): MNHEY, SVGAGI. The CDR3 runs to 16 residues. The CDR3 protein is CASSYTGLAGGGEQFF. CDR3 sequence (DNA): TGTGCCAGCAGTTATACTGGACTAGCGGGAGGAGGTGAGCAGTTCTTC.

The genes are TRBV19 and TRBJ2-7, with D perhaps being TRBD1 or TRBD2 (5 bases each). The CDR3 has 13 residues. From germline, CDR1 is LNHDA and CDR2 SQIVND (reference sequence). V was cut by 5 bases and J by 3 bases, with 11 bases left in between. The CDR3 is CASSPPGLYEQYF. DNA of the CDR3: TGTGCCAGTAGTCCCCCGGGGCTCTACGAGCAGTACTTC.

The V and J genes are TRBV30 and TRBJ2-7; D uncertain. Deletions cut 0 bases from V and 6 bases from J, with 15 bases between. CDR1 GTSNPN and CDR2 SVGIG come from the germline V gene (reference sequence). The CDR3 extends over 14 amino acids. CDR3 coding DNA: TGTGCCTGGAGTGTACAAAAGGGTTTGGGCGAGCAGTACTTC. It codes for CAWSVQKGLGEQYF.

This clonotype turned up a few times. The V gene is TRBV7-2, the J gene TRBJ2-7; 9 nucleotides match TRBD2. The germline V gene has CDR1 SGHTA and CDR2 FQGNSA. The CDR3 spans 15 residues. V shed 1 base and J 4 bases; nucleotides not matched to a gene: 5. The CDR3 sequence is CASSLVASGIYEQYF. The CDR3 DNA follows: TGTGCCAGCAGCTTAGTGGCTAGCGGGATTTACGAGCAGTACTTC. Filled out from reference TRBV7-2 and TRBJ2-7, the complete variable domain reads GAGVSQSPSNKVTEKGKDVELRCDPISGHTALYWYRQSLGQGLEFLIYFQGNSAPDKSGLPSDRFSAERTGGSVSTLTIQRTQQEDSAVYLCASSLVASGIYEQYFGPGTRLTVT.

The CDR3 bases are TGTGCCAGCAGTTTAGCGGACAGGGGGTATGGCTACACCTTC. Amino acids: CASSLADRGYGYTF. This sequence joins TRBV12-3 or TRBV12-4 and TRBJ1-2; 10 bases align to TRBD1. V dropped 0 bases and J dropped 5; count of bases not matched to a gene: 0. This CDR3 is 14 amino acids long.

This clonotype was seen a few times. The chain has TRBV18 and TRBJ2-1, with D perhaps TRBD2 (5 bases). Germline CDR1 is KGHSH and CDR2 is LQKENI. The CDR3 length is 14 residues. V lost 4 bases and J lost 8, with 15 bases in between. The CDR3 loop reads CASSLGGGWDEQFF. The CDR3 nucleotides read TGTGCCAGCTCACTTGGAGGAGGATGGGATGAGCAGTTCTTC.

CDR3 residues: CASSAEGGALSSYNEQFF. The CDR3, as DNA: TGTGCCAGCAGCGCCGAAGGTGGGGCCTTGAGCTCCTACAATGAGCAGTTCTTC. This chain links TRBV7-6 with TRBJ2-1; tentative D call: TRBD1 (5 bases). This CDR3 has 18 amino acids. Deletions cut 5 bases from V and 0 bases from J, with 20 bases between. Germline CDR1 SGHVS, CDR2 FNYEAQ.

This clonotype has just a few counts. The chain uses TRBV11-2 and TRBJ2-1; TRBD2 matches at 8 bases. The CDR3 has 18 residues. CDR1 and CDR2 from the germline V gene are SGHAT and FQNNGV. The J segment lost 1 base and the V segment lost 5 bases, leaving 13 bases of the junction unmatched. For the CDR3, the DNA is TGTGCCAGCAGCATTCCCGTCGAGCGGGAGCTTTCCTACAATGAGCAGTTCTTC. Translating it yields CASSIPVERELSYNEQFF.

Ten or more counts support this clonotype. V and J are TRBV7-8 and TRBJ2-5, with 7 bases that match TRBD1. The germline V gene has CDR1 SGHVS and CDR2 FQNEAQ. The CDR3 covers 13 residues. With 3 bases clipped from V and 3 bases from J, the junction kept 1 base outside the gene matches. CDR3 sequence (DNA): TGTGCCAGCAGCTTGGGACAGAAAGAGACCCAGTACTTC. As protein: CASSLGQKETQYF.

This chain links TRBV7-2 with TRBJ2-2, with D uncertain. CDR3 size: 12 residues. Trimming removed 5 bases from V and 8 bases from J, with 9 bases in between. Germline assignment: CDR1 SGHTA and CDR2 FQGNSA. The DNA of the CDR3 is TGTGCCAGCAGCCCCCGTGAAGGGGAGCTGTTTTTT. Its translation is CASSPREGELFF. Full variable domain (rest looked up from reference TRBV7-2 and TRBJ2-2): GAGVSQSPSNKVTEKGKDVELRCDPISGHTALYWYRQSLGQGLEFLIYFQGNSAPDKSGLPSDRFSAERTGGSVSTLTIQRTQQEDSAVYLCASSPREGELFFGEGSRLTVL.

This clonotype was seen a few times. V and J are TRBV6-1 and TRBJ2-5; D unclear. V lost 7 bases and J lost 2, with 20 bases in between. Germline V CDR1 and CDR2: MNHNS, SASEGT. The CDR3 has 16 amino acids. CDR3 residues: CASKYRWSARQETQYF. CDR3 DNA sequence: TGTGCCAGCAAGTATAGATGGAGCGCGCGGCAAGAGACCCAGTACTTC.

This clonotype was counted only a few times. The chain's CDR3 is CAANTGGAGGYTF. The CDR3 DNA sequence: TGTGCCGCTAATACAGGGGGCGCTGGTGGCTACACCTTC. This rearrangement joins TRBV3-1 to TRBJ1-2; TRBD1 matches 9 bases. The CDR3 runs 13 residues. With V trimmed by 11 bases and J by 7 bases, 11 bases remained unmatched. Germline V gene sequence: CDR1 LGHDT, CDR2 YNNKEL (reference sequence).

The V gene is TRBV14, the J gene TRBJ2-1, with D perhaps matching TRBD2 (5 bases). Trimming shortened V by 1 base and J by 6 bases, and 16 bases separated the two germline ends. Germline loops: CDR1 SGHDN, CDR2 FVKESK. The CDR3 is 16 amino acids. This CDR3 reads CASSQARASLFNEQFF. DNA for the CDR3: TGTGCCAGCAGCCAAGCAAGGGCTAGCCTGTTCAATGAGCAGTTCTTC.

This clonotype was recorded many times. The chain uses TRBV12-3 or TRBV12-4 and TRBJ1-1; 12 bases fit TRBD1. V dropped 6 bases and J dropped 8; count of bases not matched to a gene: 4. This CDR3 region has 13 residues. CDR3 in amino acids: CASSSGQGAEAFF. CDR3 DNA: TGTGCCAGCAGCTCGGGACAGGGGGCGGAAGCTTTCTTT.

This CDR3 reads CASSIQRGDYNEQFF. In DNA form, the CDR3 reads TGTGCCAGTAGTATCCAGCGGGGGGACTACAATGAGCAGTTCTTC. The chain has TRBV19 and TRBJ2-1; the match to TRBD2 covers 9 bases. The V gene end was trimmed by 3 bases and the J gene end by 3 bases; junction bases not matched to a gene: 3. Germline values: CDR1 LNHDA, CDR2 SQIVND (reference sequence). The CDR3 loop spans 15 amino acids.

In its sample, this clonotype was seen a few times. This sequence joins TRBV28 and TRBJ2-3; 8 bases are a match to TRBD2. V shed 3 bases and J 11 bases; nucleotides not matched to a gene: 10. The CDR3 runs to 14 residues. Looked up from germline, CDR1 is MDHEN and CDR2 is SYDVKM. CDR3 region: CASSLRSGREWQYF. CDR3 in DNA: TGTGCCAGCAGTTTGCGAAGCGGGAGAGAATGGCAGTATTTT. Full variable domain (missing parts from reference TRBV28 and TRBJ2-3): DVKVTQSSRYLVKRTGEKVFLECVQDMDHENMFWYRQDPGLGLRLIYFSYDVKMKEKGDIPEGYSVSREKKERFSLILESASTNQTSMYLCASSLRSGREWQYFGPGTRLTVL.

V and J are TRBV5-1 and TRBJ2-7; 11 nucleotides line up with TRBD2. The germline CDR1 and CDR2 sequences are SGHRS and YFSETQ. V shed 1 base, J shed 6 bases, and the junction held 6 bases outside the gene matches. This CDR3 is built from 15 residues. DNA of the CDR3: TGCGCCAGCAGCTTGACTAGCGGGAGATCGGGCGAGCAGTACTTC. This encodes CASSLTSGRSGEQYF.